The clone carrying this T cell receptor beta chain showed up just a few times. Recipients were bled about 28 days pretransplant and at posttransplant days 30, 100, 180. TCRdb's table, derived via immunoSEQ multiplex PCR, lists solely in-frame clones and lacks some. The sample contains 7,000 or so clones, about nine tenths of which appear only once. This CDR3 is built from 14 residues. Germline V lookup: CDR1 SGHTA, CDR2 FQGNSA. V was cut by 2 bases and J by 4 bases, with 9 bases left in between. The data were obtained in a study of T cell clonotyping in hematopoietic cell transplantation. Specimen: PBMCs, collected 30 days after allogeneic stem cell transplant. This receptor was obtained from a female patient in her forties or fifties who had an allogeneic stem cell transplant from an unrelated donor, so the T cells may come from the graft donor. Some clones in this sample may be carry-over from other donors' samples. The chain joins TRBV7-2 to TRBJ1-5; perhaps TRBD1 as D (5 bases). The CDR3 sequence: CASSLMDTNQPQHF. The CDR3 DNA reads TGTGCCAGCAGCTTAATGGACACAAATCAGCCCCAGCATTTT. Full variable domain (remainder filled in from reference TRBV7-2 and TRBJ1-5): GAGVSQSPSNKVTEKGKDVELRCDPISGHTALYWYRQSLGQGLEFLIYFQGNSAPDKSGLPSDRFSAERTGGSVSTLTIQRTQQEDSAVYLCASSLMDTNQPQHFGDGTRLSIL.